The 15 T cell receptor beta chains listed next were all sequenced from one sample in a study of T cell repertoires in cytomegalovirus infection. In TCRdb, the reads were re-called with MiXCR into one record per CDR3 protein. The profile shows approximately 76,000 distinct CDR3 sequences, about 4% of them singletons. Sequencing was carried out using PBMCs. The receptor source for this set is a human donor in good health (CMV status not recorded). Some clones in this sample may be carry-over from other donors' samples.

Relative to its sample, this clonotype is medium-sized (0.01 to 0.1%). The chain joins TRBV7-6 to TRBJ1-3, with TRBD1 as a possible D gene (5 bases). This CDR3 spans 16 amino acids. Trimming pared 1 base from V and 2 bases from J, leaving 12 bases between. In germline, CDR1 is SGHVS, CDR2 FNYEAQ. CDR3 coding DNA: TGTGCCAGCAGCTTAGTAGGGGAGGGGACTGGAAACACCATATATTTT. It encodes CASSLVGEGTGNTIYF.

There are many counts of this clonotype. The CDR3 spells CASRVSLRRNGYTF. The DNA of the CDR3 is TGTGCCAGTAGAGTGTCCTTGAGGCGGAATGGCTACACCTTC. The chain combines TRBV19 with TRBJ1-2; D not certain. The V end was cut by 6 bases, the J end by 6 bases, with 17 bases between. CDR1 and CDR2 (germline): LNHDA, SQIVND (reference sequence). The CDR3 sequence is 14 residues long.

This clonotype has ten or more counts. For the CDR3, the DNA is TGTGCCAGCAGCCAAAAAAGGGGTGTGAATCAGCCCCAGCATTTT. Translated, it gives CASSQKRGVNQPQHF. The rearrangement links TRBV6-5 to TRBJ1-5; TRBD1 might be the D (5 bases). This CDR3 is built from 15 residues. Trimming removed 6 bases from V and 4 bases from J, with 16 bases in between. Germline assignment: CDR1 MNHEY and CDR2 SVGAGI.

This clonotype was detected ten times or more. This sequence joins TRBV2 and TRBJ1-5; no firm D call. V lost 6 bases, J lost 1 base, and 4 bases lay in between. The CDR3 runs 12 residues. Germline V gene lookup returns CDR1 SNHLY and CDR2 FYNNEI. DNA of the CDR3: TGTGCCAGCAGGGTCAGCAATCAGCCCCAGCATTTT. Translated: CASRVSNQPQHF.

This clonotype has a count of ten or more. The V gene is TRBV6-1, the J gene TRBJ2-3; D is undetermined. This CDR3 contains 14 residues. In germline, CDR1 is MNHNS, CDR2 SASEGT. Trimming took off 6 bases at V and 0 bases at J, with 10 bases between the two ends. In DNA form, the CDR3 reads TGTGCCAGCAGACCCCTCGGAAGCACAGATACGCAGTATTTT. It is translated as CASRPLGSTDTQYF.

In its sample, this clonotype was seen many times. At one end the junction does not follow the germline gene, possibly because of a read error. The rearrangement joins TRBV5-5 to TRBJ1-1, with 9 nucleotides matching TRBD1. CDR1 and CDR2 from the germline V gene are SGHKS and YYEKEE (reference sequence). CDR3 length equals 14 residues. The CDR3 sequence: CVSSWGQGNTEAFF. Here the CDR3 DNA reads TGTGTCAGCAGCTGGGGACAGGGGAACACTGAAGCTTTCTTT.

This clonotype appeared many times. This chain joins TRBV19 and TRBJ1-4; no clear D. CDR3 size: 13 residues. The V and J ends lost 6 bases and 2 bases respectively, with 7 bases between them. CDR1 is LNHDA and CDR2 is SQIVND in the germline V gene (reference sequence). The CDR3 DNA reads as TGTGCCAGTAGGACGGATACTAATGAAAAACTGTTTTTT. It codes for CASRTDTNEKLFF.

This clonotype showed up many times. This chain links TRBV7-2 with TRBJ1-2; 9 bases are a match to TRBD1. The J segment lost 2 bases and the V segment lost 1 base, leaving 2 bases of the junction unmatched. Germline values: CDR1 SGHTA, CDR2 FQGNSA. The CDR3 totals 15 residues. DNA of the CDR3: TGTGCCAGCAGCTTAGTGGGACAGGGAAACTATGGCTACACCTTC. It specifies CASSLVGQGNYGYTF.

This clonotype was counted ten times or more. The chain couples TRBV19 to TRBJ2-1; D remains unclear. Germline loops: CDR1 LNHDA, CDR2 SQIVND (reference sequence). The CDR3 has 15 amino acids. V dropped 1 base and J dropped 0 bases, with 7 bases sitting between them. The CDR3 nucleotides are TGTGCCAGTAGTATAGTACAGAGCTCCTACAATGAGCAGTTCTTC. Its protein product is CASSIVQSSYNEQFF.

This clonotype has at least ten counts. The chain employs TRBV18 and TRBJ1-3; D gene ambiguous. The length of the CDR3 is 15 residues. Trimming stripped 0 bases from V and 1 base from J, with 7 bases between. CDR1 is KGHSH and CDR2 is LQKENI in the germline V gene. The chain's CDR3 is CASSPPNDSGNTIYF. The DNA for the CDR3 is TGTGCCAGCTCACCACCGAATGATTCTGGAAACACCATATATTTT.

At least ten counts were recorded for this clonotype. This chain links TRBV6-2 or TRBV6-3 with TRBJ1-1; 7 bases match TRBD1. The CDR3 spans 16 residues. Per germline, CDR1 MNHEY and CDR2 SVGEGT. Germline trimming cut 6 bases from V and 0 bases from J; bases unmatched to any gene: 10. This CDR3 reads CASSRGFLGLNTEAFF. CDR3 sequence (DNA): TGTGCCAGCAGCAGGGGGTTCCTGGGATTGAACACTGAAGCTTTCTTT.

This clonotype appeared many times. The rearrangement uses TRBV5-4 and TRBJ1-1; possible D gene TRBD1, 6 bases. CDR3 size: 18 residues. V was clipped by 4 bases and J by 6 bases, with 28 bases between them. Germline V gives CDR1 SGHNT, CDR2 YYREEE (reference sequence). CDR3 coding DNA: TGTGCCAGCAGCCATGGATCGGGGGCTTTTCCCCTTGCCTCTGAAGCTTTCTTT. It codes for CASSHGSGAFPLASEAFF.

The sample holds many counts of this clonotype. J is TRBJ2-7 and V is TRBV7-3, with 9 positions matching TRBD2. V dropped 5 bases and J dropped 5; count of bases not matched to a gene: 13. The CDR3 runs 16 residues. The germline V gene has CDR1 SGHTA and CDR2 FQGTGA. The CDR3 region has the DNA TGTGCCAGCAGCCCGAGACCGGGACTAGCCGCCGACGAGCAGTACTTC. Protein product: CASSPRPGLAADEQYF.

This clonotype was detected ten times or more. V usage is TRBV4-3 and J usage is TRBJ1-1, with D hard to call. CDR3 length equals 15 residues. Germline CDR1 reads LGHNA; CDR2 reads YSLEER. V was trimmed by 0 bases and J by 4 bases, leaving 12 bases between them. This CDR3 reads CASSQDRERGTEAFF. The CDR3 DNA sequence: TGCGCCAGCAGCCAAGATAGGGAACGGGGCACTGAAGCTTTCTTT.

This clonotype appeared many times. The chain employs TRBV10-3 and TRBJ1-3; maybe TRBD1 (5 bases). Trimming took off 0 bases at V and 4 bases at J, with 13 bases between the two ends. This CDR3 is 16 amino acids long. From germline, CDR1 is ENHRY and CDR2 SYGVKD. The CDR3 loop reads CAISESMVAGGNTIYF. CDR3 sequence (DNA): TGTGCCATCAGTGAGTCGATGGTAGCAGGGGGAAACACCATATATTTT.